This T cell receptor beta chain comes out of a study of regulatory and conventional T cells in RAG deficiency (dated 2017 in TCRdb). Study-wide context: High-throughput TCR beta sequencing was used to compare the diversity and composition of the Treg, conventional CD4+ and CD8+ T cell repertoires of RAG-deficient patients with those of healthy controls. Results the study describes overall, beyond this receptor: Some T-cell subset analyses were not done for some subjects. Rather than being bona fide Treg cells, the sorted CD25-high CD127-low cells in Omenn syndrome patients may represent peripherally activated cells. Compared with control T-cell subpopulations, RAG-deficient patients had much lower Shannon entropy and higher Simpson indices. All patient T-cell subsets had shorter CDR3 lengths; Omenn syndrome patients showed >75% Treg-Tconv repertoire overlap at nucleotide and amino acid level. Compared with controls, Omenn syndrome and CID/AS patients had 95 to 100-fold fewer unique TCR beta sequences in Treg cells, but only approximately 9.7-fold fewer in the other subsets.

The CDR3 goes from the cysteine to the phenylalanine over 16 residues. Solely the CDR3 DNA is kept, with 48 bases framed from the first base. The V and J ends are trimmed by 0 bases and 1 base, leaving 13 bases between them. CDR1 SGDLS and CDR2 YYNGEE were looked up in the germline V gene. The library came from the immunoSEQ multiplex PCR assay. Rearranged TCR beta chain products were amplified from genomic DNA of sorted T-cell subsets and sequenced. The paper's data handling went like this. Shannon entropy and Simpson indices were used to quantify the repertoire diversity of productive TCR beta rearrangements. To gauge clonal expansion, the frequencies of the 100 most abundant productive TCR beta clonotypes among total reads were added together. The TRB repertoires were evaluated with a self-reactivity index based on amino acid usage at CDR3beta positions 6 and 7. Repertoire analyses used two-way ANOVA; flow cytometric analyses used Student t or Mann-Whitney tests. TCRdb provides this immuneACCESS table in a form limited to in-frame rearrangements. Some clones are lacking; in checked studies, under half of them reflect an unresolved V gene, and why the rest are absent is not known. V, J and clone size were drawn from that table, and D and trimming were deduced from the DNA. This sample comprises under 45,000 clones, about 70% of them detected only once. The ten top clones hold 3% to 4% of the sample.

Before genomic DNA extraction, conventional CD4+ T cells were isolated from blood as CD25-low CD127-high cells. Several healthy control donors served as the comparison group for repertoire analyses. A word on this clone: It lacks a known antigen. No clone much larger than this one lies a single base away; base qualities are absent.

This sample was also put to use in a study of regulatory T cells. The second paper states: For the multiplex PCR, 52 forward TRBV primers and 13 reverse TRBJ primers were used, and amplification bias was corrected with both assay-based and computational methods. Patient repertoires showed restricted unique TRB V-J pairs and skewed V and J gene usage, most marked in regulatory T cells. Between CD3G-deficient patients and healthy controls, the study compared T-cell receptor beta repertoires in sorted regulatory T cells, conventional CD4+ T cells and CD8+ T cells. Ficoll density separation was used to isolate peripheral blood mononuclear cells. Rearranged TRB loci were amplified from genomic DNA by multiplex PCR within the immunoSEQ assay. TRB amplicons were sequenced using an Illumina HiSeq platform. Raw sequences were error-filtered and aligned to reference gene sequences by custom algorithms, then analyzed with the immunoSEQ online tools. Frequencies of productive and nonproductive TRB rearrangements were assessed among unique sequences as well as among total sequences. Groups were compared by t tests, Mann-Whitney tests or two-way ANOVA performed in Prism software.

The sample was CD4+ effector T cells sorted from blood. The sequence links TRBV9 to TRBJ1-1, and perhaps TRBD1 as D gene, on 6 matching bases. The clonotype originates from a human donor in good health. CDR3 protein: CASSVALPGANTEAFF. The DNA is TGTGCCAGCAGCGTAGCTCTCCCGGGGGCGAACACTGAAGCTTTCTTT.